This T cell receptor (beta chain) was retrieved from a study of identical twins. Study-level points and caveats: Abundant cord blood beta clonotypes carried fewer insertions; memory repertoires showed none.

Unique molecular identifiers were in the cDNA, with template-switch universal primer binding. TCRdb reprocessed the 5' RACE reads via MiXCR and lists one record per CDR3 protein. The table records around 1.7 million distinct CDR3 sequences, about 31% of them present only once. CDR3 size: 18 residues. With 3 bases clipped from V and 11 bases from J, the junction kept 23 bases outside the gene matches. This clonotype appeared once. Its matching antigen is unknown. The TCR sequence derives from a newborn girl in good health. The genes are TRBV12-3 or TRBV12-4 and TRBJ2-3; 7 nucleotides align to TRBD2. The specimen sequenced was cord blood. The CDR3 sequence is CASSLASGHLASTDVQYF. CDR3 nucleotides: TGTGCCAGCAGTTTGGCTAGCGGCCATCTAGCGAGCACAGATGTGCAGTATTTT.